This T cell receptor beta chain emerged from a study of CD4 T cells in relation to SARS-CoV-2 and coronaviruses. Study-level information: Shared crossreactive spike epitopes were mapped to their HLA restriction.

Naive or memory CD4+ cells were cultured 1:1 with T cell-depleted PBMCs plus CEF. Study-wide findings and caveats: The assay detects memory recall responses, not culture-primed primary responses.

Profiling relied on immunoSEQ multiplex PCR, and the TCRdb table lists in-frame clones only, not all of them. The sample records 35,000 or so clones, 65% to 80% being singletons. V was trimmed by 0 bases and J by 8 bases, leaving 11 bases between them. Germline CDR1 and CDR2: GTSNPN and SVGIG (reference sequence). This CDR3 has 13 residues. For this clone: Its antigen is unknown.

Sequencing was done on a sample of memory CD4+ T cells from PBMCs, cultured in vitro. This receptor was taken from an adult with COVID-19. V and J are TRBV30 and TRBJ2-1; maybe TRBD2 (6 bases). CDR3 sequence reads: CAWSVPGRYEQFF. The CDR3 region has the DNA TGTGCCTGGAGTGTACCCGGGAGATATGAGCAGTTCTTC. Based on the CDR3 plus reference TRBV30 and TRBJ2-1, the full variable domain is SQTIHQWPATLVQPVGSPLSLECTVEGTSNPNLYWYRQAAGRGLQLLFYSVGIGQISSEVPQNLSASRPQDRQFILSSKKLLLSDSGFYLCAWSVPGRYEQFFGPGTRLTVL.